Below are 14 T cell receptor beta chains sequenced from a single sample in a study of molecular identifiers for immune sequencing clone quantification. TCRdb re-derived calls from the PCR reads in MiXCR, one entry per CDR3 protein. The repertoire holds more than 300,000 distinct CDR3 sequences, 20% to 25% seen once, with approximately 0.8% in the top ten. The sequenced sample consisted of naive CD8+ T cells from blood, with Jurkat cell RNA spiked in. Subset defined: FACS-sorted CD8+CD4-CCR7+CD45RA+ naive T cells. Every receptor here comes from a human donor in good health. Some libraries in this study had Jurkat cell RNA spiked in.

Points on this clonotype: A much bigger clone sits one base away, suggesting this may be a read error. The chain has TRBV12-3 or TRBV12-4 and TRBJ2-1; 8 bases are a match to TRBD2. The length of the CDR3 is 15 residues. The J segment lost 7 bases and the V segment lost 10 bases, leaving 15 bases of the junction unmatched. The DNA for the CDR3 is TGTGCCACCCTCAGCCCGGGACTAGTTTTTAATGAGCAGTTCTTC. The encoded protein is CATLSPGLVFNEQFF.

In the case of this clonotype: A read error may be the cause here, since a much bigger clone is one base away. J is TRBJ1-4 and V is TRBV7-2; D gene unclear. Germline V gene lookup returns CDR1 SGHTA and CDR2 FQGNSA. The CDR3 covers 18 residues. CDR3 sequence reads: CASSQLPAPVATNKKLFF. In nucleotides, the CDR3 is TGTGCCAGCAGCCAACTTCCGGCCCCAGTAGCAACTAATAAAAAACTGTTTTTT. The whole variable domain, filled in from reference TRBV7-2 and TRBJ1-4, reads GAGVSQSPSNKVTEKGKDVELRCDPISGHTALYWYRQSLGQGLEFLIYFQGNSAPDKSGLPSDRFSAERTGGSVSTLTIQRTQQEDSAVYLCASSQLPAPVATNKKLFFGSGTQLSVL.

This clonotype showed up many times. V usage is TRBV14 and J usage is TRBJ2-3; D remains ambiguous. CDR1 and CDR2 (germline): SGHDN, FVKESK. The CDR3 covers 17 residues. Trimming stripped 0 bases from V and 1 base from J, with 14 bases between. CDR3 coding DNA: TGTGCCAGCAGCCAAGACCCCGACATAATCGGCACAGATACGCAGTATTTT. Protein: CASSQDPDIIGTDTQYF.

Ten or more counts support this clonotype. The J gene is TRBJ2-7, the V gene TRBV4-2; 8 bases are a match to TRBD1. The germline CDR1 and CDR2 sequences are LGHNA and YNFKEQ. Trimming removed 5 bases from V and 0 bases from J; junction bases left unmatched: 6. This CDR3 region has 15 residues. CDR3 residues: CASSIRDRSSYEQYF. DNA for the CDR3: TGTGCCAGCAGCATACGGGACAGGAGCTCCTACGAGCAGTACTTC.

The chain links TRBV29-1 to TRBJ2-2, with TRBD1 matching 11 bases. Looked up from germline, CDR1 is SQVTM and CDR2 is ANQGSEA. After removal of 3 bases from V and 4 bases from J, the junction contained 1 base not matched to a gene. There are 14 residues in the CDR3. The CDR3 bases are TGCAGCGTTGAGGGGACAGGGGGCACCGGGGAGCTGTTTTTT. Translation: CSVEGTGGTGELFF.

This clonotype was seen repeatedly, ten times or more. CDR3 residues: CSVPRQGGTEAFF. In nucleotides, the CDR3 is TGCAGCGTCCCCCGACAGGGAGGAACTGAAGCTTTCTTT. The J gene is TRBJ1-1, the V gene TRBV29-1, with 7 positions matching TRBD1. Germline loops: CDR1 SQVTM, CDR2 ANQGSEA. J lost 5 bases, V lost 6 bases, and 9 bases had no gene match. This CDR3 region has 13 residues.

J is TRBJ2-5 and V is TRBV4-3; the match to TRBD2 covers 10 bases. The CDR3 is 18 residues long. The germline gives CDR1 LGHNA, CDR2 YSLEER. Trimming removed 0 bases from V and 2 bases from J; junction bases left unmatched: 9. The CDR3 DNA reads TGCGCCAGCAGCCAAGAGGCAGCGGGGGGGCCTTATCAAGAGACCCAGTACTTC. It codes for CASSQEAAGGPYQETQYF.

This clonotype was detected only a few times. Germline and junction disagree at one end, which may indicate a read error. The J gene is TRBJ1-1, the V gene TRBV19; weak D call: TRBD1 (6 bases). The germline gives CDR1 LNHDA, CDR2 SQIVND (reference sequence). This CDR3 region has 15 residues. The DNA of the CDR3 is TGTGCCAGTAGTACCGTGGACAGATCGAACTCTGAAGCTTTCTTT. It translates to CASSTVDRSNSEAFF.

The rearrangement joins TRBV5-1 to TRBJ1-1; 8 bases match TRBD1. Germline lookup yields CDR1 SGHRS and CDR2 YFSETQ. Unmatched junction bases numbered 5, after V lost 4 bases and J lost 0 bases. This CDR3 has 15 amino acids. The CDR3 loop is CASSLWDRLNTEAFF. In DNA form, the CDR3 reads TGCGCCAGCAGCCTGTGGGACAGGCTGAACACTGAAGCTTTCTTT.

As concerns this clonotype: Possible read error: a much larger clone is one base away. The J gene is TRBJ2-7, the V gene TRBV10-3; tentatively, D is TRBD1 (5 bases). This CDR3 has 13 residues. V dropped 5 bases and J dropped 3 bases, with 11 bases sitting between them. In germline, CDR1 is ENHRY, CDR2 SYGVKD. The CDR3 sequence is CAISKDKYYEQYF. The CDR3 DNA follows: TGTGCCATCAGTAAGGACAAGTACTACGAGCAGTACTTC.

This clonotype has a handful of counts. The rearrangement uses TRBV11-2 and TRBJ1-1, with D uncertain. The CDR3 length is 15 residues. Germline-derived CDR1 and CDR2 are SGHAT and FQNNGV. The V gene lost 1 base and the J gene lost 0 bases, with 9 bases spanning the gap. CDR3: CASSLGVSLNTEAFF. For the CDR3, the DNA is TGTGCCAGCAGCTTAGGAGTGTCACTGAACACTGAAGCTTTCTTT.

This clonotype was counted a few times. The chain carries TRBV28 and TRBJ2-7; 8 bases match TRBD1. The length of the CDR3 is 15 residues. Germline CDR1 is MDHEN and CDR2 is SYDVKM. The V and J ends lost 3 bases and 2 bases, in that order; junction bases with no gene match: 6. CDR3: CASSFQQGVPYEQYF. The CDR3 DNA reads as TGTGCCAGCAGTTTCCAACAGGGGGTCCCCTACGAGCAGTACTTC.

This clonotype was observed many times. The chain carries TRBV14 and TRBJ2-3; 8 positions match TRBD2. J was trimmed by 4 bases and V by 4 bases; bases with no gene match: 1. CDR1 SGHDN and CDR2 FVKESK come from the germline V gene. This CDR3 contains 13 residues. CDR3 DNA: TGTGCCAGCAGCCTACTAGCGGCAGATACGCAGTATTTT. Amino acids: CASSLLAADTQYF.

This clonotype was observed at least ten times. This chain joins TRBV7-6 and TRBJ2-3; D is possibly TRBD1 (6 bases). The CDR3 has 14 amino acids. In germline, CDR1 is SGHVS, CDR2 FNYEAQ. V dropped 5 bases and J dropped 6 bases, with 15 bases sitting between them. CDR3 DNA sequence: TGTGCCAGCAGCAAGAAGACAGGAAGGGATACGCAGTATTTT. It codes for CASSKKTGRDTQYF.